The clone carrying this T cell receptor (beta chain) was seen once. Clones were sequenced by immunoSEQ multiplex PCR, and TCRdb holds only the in-frame ones, with some missing. This table holds approximately 89,000 clones, 94% found once. This sample is drawn from a study of technical replicates of blood from a handful of donors. The CDR3 covers 15 residues. The germline V gene encodes CDR1 MGHRA and CDR2 YSYEKL. V lost 5 bases, J lost 3 bases, and 17 bases lay in between. Sequenced sample: T cells isolated from PBMCs. This chain uses TRBV4-1 with TRBJ2-7; D is possibly TRBD2 (5 bases). The sequence derives from a human donor in good health. The CDR3 bases are TGCGCCAGCAGCGGTGAGGACGGCGGGTTCTACGAGCAGTACTTC. It yields the protein CASSGEDGGFYEQYF.